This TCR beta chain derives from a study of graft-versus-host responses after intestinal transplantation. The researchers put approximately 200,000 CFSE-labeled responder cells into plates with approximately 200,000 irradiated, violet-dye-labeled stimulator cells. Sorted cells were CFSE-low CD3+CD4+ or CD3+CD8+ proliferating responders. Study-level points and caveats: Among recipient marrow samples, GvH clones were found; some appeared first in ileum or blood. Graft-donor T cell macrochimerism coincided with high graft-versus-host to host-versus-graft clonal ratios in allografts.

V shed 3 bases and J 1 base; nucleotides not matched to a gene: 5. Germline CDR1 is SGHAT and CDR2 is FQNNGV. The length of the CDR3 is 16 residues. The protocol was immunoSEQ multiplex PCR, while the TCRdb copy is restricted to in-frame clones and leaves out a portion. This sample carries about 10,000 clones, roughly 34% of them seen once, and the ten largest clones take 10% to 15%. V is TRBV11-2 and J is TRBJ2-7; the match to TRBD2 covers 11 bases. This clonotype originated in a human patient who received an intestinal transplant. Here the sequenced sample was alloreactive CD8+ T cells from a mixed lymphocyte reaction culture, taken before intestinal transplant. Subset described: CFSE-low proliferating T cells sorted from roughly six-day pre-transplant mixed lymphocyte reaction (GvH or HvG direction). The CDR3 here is CASSLGSSGRSYEQYF. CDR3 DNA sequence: TGTGCCAGCAGCTTGGGGTCTAGCGGGAGGTCCTACGAGCAGTACTTC.